The clone carrying this T cell receptor (beta chain) was observed a few times. Profiling relied on immunoSEQ multiplex PCR, and the TCRdb table lists in-frame clones only, not all of them. The sample has under 150,000 clones, approximately 86% seen once. This sample is drawn from a study of T cell responses to AZD1222 COVID-19 vaccine. The CDR3 is 13 residues long. Germline V gene sequence: CDR1 MNHEY, CDR2 SMNVEV (reference sequence). V lost 6 bases, J lost 6 bases, and 14 bases lay in between. Source: peripheral blood, taken 28 days after the second AZD1222 dose. The chain uses TRBV27 and TRBJ1-2; possibly TRBD1 for D (6 bases). The receptor was isolated from an adult who received the AZD1222 COVID-19 vaccine. CDR3 in amino acids: CASRLSGVDGYTF. The CDR3 DNA reads TGTGCCAGCAGGCTGTCAGGGGTAGATGGCTACACCTTC.